This T cell receptor beta chain was sequenced for a study of regulatory T cells in long-lasting Graves disease. In its sample, this clonotype was seen a few times. Its antigen is currently unknown. Study results and caveats: Lower TCR diversity characterized persistent Graves' patients relative to newly diagnosed patients.

This CDR3 has 15 residues. Trimming cost V 7 bases and J 6 bases; bases outside gene matches: 10. Germline V gene data show CDR1 as KGHSH and CDR2 as LQKENI. The time point here: newly diagnosed GD, antithyroid drugs for less than 3 months. The authors made the TCR library using RNA they extracted from PBMCs. Arm-PCR of CDR3 regions and iRepertoire HTBI primers were the basis on which TCR beta libraries were built. TCRdb reanalysed the multiplex PCR reads using MiXCR and keeps one entry per CDR3 protein. The profile shows roughly 400,000 distinct CDR3 sequences, around 15% of them singletons. This sample was shared with a second study, whose subject was T cells in Graves' hyperthyroidism and ophthalmopathy. From that report: Newly diagnosed hyperthyroidism patients aged 18 to 65 years had disease lasting under 2 months. An initial round of RT-PCR targeting the TCR CDR3 relied on the HTBI primer set. Ophthalmopathy got predicted by the model a median 6.5 months before its onset.

The gene calls are TRBV18 and TRBJ2-2, with 8 positions matching TRBD2. Material: peripheral blood mononuclear cells (PBMCs), obtained at new diagnosis, from a patient treated with antithyroid drugs. The TCR comes from a woman aged 18 to 35 with Graves disease. The CDR3 nucleotides read TGTGCCAGCTACCAGTTAGCGGGAATGGCCGGGGAGCTGTTTTTT. This gives the protein CASYQLAGMAGELFF.